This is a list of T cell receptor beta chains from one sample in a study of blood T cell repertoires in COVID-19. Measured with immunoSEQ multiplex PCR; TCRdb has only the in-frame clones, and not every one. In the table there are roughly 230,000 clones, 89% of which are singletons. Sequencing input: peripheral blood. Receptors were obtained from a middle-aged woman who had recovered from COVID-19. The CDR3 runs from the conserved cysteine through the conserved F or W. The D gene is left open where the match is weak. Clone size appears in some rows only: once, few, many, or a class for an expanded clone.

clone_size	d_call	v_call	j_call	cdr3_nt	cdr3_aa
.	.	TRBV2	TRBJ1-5	TGTGCCAGCAGTGATCGGTCCTCAGGGCAGCCCCAGCATTTT	CASSDRSSGQPQHF
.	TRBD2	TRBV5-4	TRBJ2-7	TGTGCCAGCAGCTTGGCGGGACTAGGGGACTACGAGCAGTACTTC	CASSLAGLGDYEQYF
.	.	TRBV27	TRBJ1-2	TGTGCCAGCAGTTTAGGCGGCAACTATGGCTACACCTTC	CASSLGGNYGYTF
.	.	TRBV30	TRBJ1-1	TGTGCCTGGAGTGTACGACAGTACACTGAAGCTTTCTTT	CAWSVRQYTEAFF
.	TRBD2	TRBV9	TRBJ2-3	TGTGCCAGCAGCGTAGTCGGGGGGGGCCCCACAGATACGCAGTATTTT	CASSVVGGGPTDTQYF
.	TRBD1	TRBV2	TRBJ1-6	TGTGCCAGCACTGTGTTGGCAGGGGGCATTTTTCGTGGTTCACCCCTCCACTTT	CASTVLAGGIFRGSPLHF
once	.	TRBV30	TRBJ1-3	TGTGCCTGGAGAAGGAGGAACCTCTCTGGAAACACCATATATTTT	CAWRRRNLSGNTIYF
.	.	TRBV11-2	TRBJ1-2	TGTGCCAGCAGCTTATCTACAGAACTCTATGGCTACACCTTC	CASSLSTELYGYTF
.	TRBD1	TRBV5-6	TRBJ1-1	TGTGCCAGCATCCCCAGGGGGGTCGTGAACACTGAAGCTTTCTTT	CASIPRGVVNTEAFF
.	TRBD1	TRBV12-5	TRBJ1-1	TGTGCTAGTGGTTTGGTACGGACAGGGCTATCTTTGATGAACACTGAAGCTTTCTTT	CASGLVRTGLSLMNTEAFF
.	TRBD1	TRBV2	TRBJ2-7	TGTGCCAGCAGTCTAAGGACAGGGATAGGCGACGAGCAGTACTTC	CASSLRTGIGDEQYF
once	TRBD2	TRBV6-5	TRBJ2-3	TGTGCCAGCAGTTACTTTGCGGGGGTCGGCACAGATACGCAGTATTTT	CASSYFAGVGTDTQYF
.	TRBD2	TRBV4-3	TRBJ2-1	TGCGCCAGCAGCCAAGAGTCTAGCGGGAGCTACAATGAGCAGTTCTTC	CASSQESSGSYNEQFF
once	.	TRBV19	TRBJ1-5	TGTGCCAGTAGTCTCCGGGGGTGGAGCAATCAGCCCCAGCATTTT	CASSLRGWSNQPQHF
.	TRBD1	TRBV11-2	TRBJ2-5	TGTGCCAGCAGGATGAACAGGGGTTTCGGGGAGACCCAGTACTTC	CASRMNRGFGETQYF
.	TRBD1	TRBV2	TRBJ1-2	TGTGCCAGCAGTAGGACAGGGGAAGGCTATGGCTACACCTTC	CASSRTGEGYGYTF
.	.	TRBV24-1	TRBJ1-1	TGTGCCACCAGTGAACCGGACAGAAATGAAGCTTTCTTT	CATSEPDRNEAFF
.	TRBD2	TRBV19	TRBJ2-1	TGTGCCAGTAGTGGATGGACTAGCGGAACCTACAATGAGCAGTTCTTC	CASSGWTSGTYNEQFF
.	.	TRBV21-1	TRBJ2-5	TGTGCCAGGGTCGGGGGAGTTAAAGAGACCCAGTACTTC	CARVGGVKETQYF
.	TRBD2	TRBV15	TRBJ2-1	TGTGCCACCAGCAGACGAGGGACTAGCGGACCGTCCTACAATGAGCAGTTCTTC	CATSRRGTSGPSYNEQFF
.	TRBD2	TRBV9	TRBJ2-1	TGTGCCAGCAGCGTAGGGCCCCGGGGGGGGGATGAGCAGTTCTTC	CASSVGPRGGDEQFF
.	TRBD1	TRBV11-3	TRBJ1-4	TGTGCCAGCAGCTCGACCACAGGGGATTGGGGGTACGAAAAACTGTTTTTT	CASSSTTGDWGYEKLFF
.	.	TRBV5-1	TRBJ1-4	TGCGCCAGCAGCACCGGAAACAGAGCAACTAATGAAAAACTGTTTTTT	CASSTGNRATNEKLFF
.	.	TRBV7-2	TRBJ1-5	TGTGCCAGCAGCTTAGTTACAGACCTCAATCAGCCCCAGCATTTT	CASSLVTDLNQPQHF
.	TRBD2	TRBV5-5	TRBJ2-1	TGTGCCAGCAGCGCGGGACTAGCGGCGACCTACAATGAGCAGTTCTTC	CASSAGLAATYNEQFF
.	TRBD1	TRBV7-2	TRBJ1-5	TGTGCCAGCAGCTTAAGTGGGGACAGGCTTCTTCCCCAGCATTTT	CASSLSGDRLLPQHF
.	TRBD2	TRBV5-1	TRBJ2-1	TGCGCCAGCAGCTTGGTTTCCGCTAGCGGGGGGTTCTTGAATGAGCAGTTCTTC	CASSLVSASGGFLNEQFF